Sequencing of this TCR beta chain was carried out in a study of early T cells in non-severe SARS-CoV-2 infection. Whole-study results and caveats: Matches to VDJdb favored anti-spike CD8 responses and missed private and CD4 specificities.

Attachment of unique molecular identifiers to individual cDNA molecules was performed. MiXCR was run by TCRdb on the 5' RACE reads, yielding one entry per CDR3 protein. This sample yields about 70,000 distinct CDR3 sequences, of which 10% to 15% are seen a single time; roughly a sixth belongs to the top ten. Between the trimmed V and J ends, which lost 0 bases and 6 bases, there was a span of 6 bases. Germline CDR1 SQVTM, CDR2 ANQGSEA. This CDR3 contains 12 residues. For this clonotype: Its target is not known.

The chain uses TRBV29-1 and TRBJ2-4; D perhaps matches TRBD1 (6 bases). The TCR originated in an adult who was a healthcare worker with PCR-confirmed SARS-CoV-2 infection or an uninfected control (not recorded which). The donor label of this sample is uncertain. Sequenced here: whole blood, sampled at baseline. CDR3 amino acids: CSVEEGGNIQYF. The CDR3 DNA sequence: TGCAGCGTTGAAGAAGGGGGAAACATTCAGTACTTC.